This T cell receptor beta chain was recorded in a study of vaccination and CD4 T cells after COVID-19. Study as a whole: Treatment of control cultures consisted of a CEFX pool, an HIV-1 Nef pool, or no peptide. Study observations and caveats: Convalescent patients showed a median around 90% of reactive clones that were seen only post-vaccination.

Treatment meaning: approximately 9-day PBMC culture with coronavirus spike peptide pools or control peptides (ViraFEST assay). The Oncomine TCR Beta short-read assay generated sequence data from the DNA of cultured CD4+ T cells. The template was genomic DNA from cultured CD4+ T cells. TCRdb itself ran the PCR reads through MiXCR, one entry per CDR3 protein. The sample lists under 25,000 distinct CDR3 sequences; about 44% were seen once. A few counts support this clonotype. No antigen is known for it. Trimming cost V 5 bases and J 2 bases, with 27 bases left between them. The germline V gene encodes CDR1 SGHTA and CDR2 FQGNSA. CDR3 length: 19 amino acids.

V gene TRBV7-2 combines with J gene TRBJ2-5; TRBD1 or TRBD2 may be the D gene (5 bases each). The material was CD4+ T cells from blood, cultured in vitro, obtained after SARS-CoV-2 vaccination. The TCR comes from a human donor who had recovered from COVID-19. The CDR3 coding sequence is TGTGCCAGCAGCCACCGTTCCCTATCTAACCGGGACGGACAAGAGACCCAGTACTTC. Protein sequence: CASSHRSLSNRDGQETQYF.